The clone carrying this T cell receptor beta chain was seen ten or more times. Its antigen is not identified. The trim removed 6 bases at V and 8 bases at J, leaving 7 bases unmatched. Germline CDR1 reads MNHNS; CDR2 reads SASEGT. The CDR3 is 13 amino acids. Researchers took RNA transcripts and amplified the TCR beta CDR3 regions from them. HTBI primers drove first-round RT-PCR of the TCR CDR3. MiXCR, run by TCRdb on the multiplex PCR reads, gives a single entry per CDR3 protein. The profile shows around 600,000 distinct CDR3 sequences, about 16% of them singletons. This sample is part of a study of T cells in Graves' hyperthyroidism and ophthalmopathy. Study-wide results and caveats: The model anticipated ophthalmopathy a median around six months pre-onset.

The receptor's source is a woman in her forties with Graves' ophthalmopathy. The rearrangement links TRBV6-1 to TRBJ1-2; 9 positions match TRBD1. Input material: blood. CDR3 coding DNA: TGTGCCAGCAGATCGGACAGGGGACGGGGCTACACCTTC. As protein: CASRSDRGRGYTF.